The 30 T cell receptor beta chains presented below share a single source sample, sequenced in a study of blood T cells in healthy people across ages. Combining a sample-barcoded 5' primer with a J-beta primer mix, a second PCR ran for roughly 6 to 11 cycles. TCRdb reprocessed the 5' RACE reads with MiXCR, giving one entry per CDR3 protein. The data contain under 1,100,000 distinct CDR3 sequences, under 30% of them seen just once; the ten biggest clones take up approximately 0.79%. This sample was shared with a second study, whose subject was T cells of mothers and their children.

Sequenced: blood. Source of these receptors: a girl aged 2 to 9 in good health.

The chain uses TRBV11-2 and TRBJ2-7; a weak D match, TRBD2 (6 bases). The germline gives CDR1 SGHAT, CDR2 FQNNGV. The CDR3 is 14 amino acids. Trimming removed 2 bases at V and 2 bases at J, with 10 bases between. This chain's CDR3 is CASSLTGAPYEQYF. The CDR3 DNA follows: TGTGCCAGCAGCTTAACGGGAGCCCCCTACGAGCAGTACTTC.

This chain uses TRBV7-9 with TRBJ2-7; 11 nucleotides agree with TRBD2. The CDR3 sequence is 15 residues long. V lost 8 bases and J lost 2; bases outside the gene matches: 8. Germline CDR1 SEHNR, CDR2 FQNEAQ (reference sequence). Written as DNA, the CDR3 is TGTGCCAGCGGCCCGACTAGCGGGATCACCTACGAGCAGTACTTC. Amino acids: CASGPTSGITYEQYF.

This clonotype has more than one count but fewer than ten. An end of the junction differs from the germline gene, which may be a read error. The chain combines TRBV29-1 with TRBJ2-3; TRBD2 matches 9 bases. The CDR3 is made up of 14 amino acids. Germline-derived CDR1 and CDR2 are SQVTM and ANQGSEA. DNA for the CDR3: TGCAGCGTCGAGCGGGGGGACCTCACAGATACGCGGTATTTT. Amino acid sequence: CSVERGDLTDTRYF.

This clonotype was seen a few times. Germline and junction disagree at one end, which may indicate a read error. The chain combines TRBV5-6 with TRBJ2-7, with TRBD2 matching 7 bases. Per germline, CDR1 SGHDT and CDR2 YYEEEE. The length of the CDR3 is 13 residues. CDR3 bases: TGTGCCAGCAGCCTGGGGAAGCGGGGACGCCTCGTATTC. Amino acid sequence: CASSLGKRGRLVF.

V usage is TRBV4-2 and J usage is TRBJ2-5, with D hard to call. The DNA matches TRBJ2-1 better at its end, which makes the J call doubtful. The germline gives CDR1 LGHNA, CDR2 YNFKEQ. The CDR3 consists of 13 residues. Here the CDR3 reads CASSQEGLTEQFF. CDR3 DNA sequence: TGTGCCAGCAGCCAAGAAGGGTTGACTGAGCAGTTCTTC.

This clonotype was recorded once. V and J are TRBV27 and TRBJ2-4; 8 bases are shared with TRBD1. With V trimmed by 2 bases and J by 5 bases, 2 bases remained unmatched. The CDR3 is made up of 14 amino acids. Germline V CDR1 and CDR2: MNHEY, SMNVEV (reference sequence). In DNA, the CDR3 is TGTGCCAGCAGTTTACAGGGGGCCCAAAACATTCAGTACTTC. Its protein is CASSLQGAQNIQYF.

J is TRBJ2-1 and V is TRBV28; 7 bases agree with TRBD1. J gave up 5 bases and V 3 bases, and 7 bases lay outside the gene matches. This CDR3 has 15 amino acids. CDR1 and CDR2 from the germline V gene are MDHEN and SYDVKM. The CDR3: CASSLGQRLNNEQFF. CDR3 nucleotide sequence: TGTGCCAGCAGTTTGGGACAGAGGCTAAACAATGAGCAGTTCTTC.

The rearrangement uses TRBV4-2 and TRBJ2-7; 11 positions agree with TRBD1. This CDR3 region has 15 residues. From germline, CDR1 is LGHNA and CDR2 YNFKEQ. J gave up 3 bases and V 3 bases, and 4 bases lay outside the gene matches. The CDR3 protein is CASSQPDRGLYEQYF. CDR3 coding DNA: TGTGCCAGCAGCCAGCCGGACAGGGGGCTCTACGAGCAGTACTTC.

In its sample, this clonotype was seen a few times. CDR3: CASSYGLAENIQYF. The CDR3 nucleotides are TGTGCCAGCAGTTATGGACTAGCGGAAAACATTCAGTACTTC. This chain joins TRBV28 and TRBJ2-4, with TRBD2 matching over 10 bases. The germline CDR1 and CDR2 sequences are MDHEN and SYDVKM. Unmatched junction bases numbered 2, after V lost 4 bases and J lost 5 bases. The CDR3 extends over 14 amino acids.

The CDR3 protein is CASSETGPGETQYF. CDR3 in DNA: TGTGCCAGCAGCGAGACAGGGCCGGGAGAGACCCAGTACTTC. The rearrangement links TRBV3-1 to TRBJ2-5; 7 bases align to TRBD1. The CDR3 length is 14 residues. V lost 5 bases, J lost 4 bases, and 7 bases stayed unmatched. CDR1 is LGHDT, CDR2 YNNKEL, per germline (reference sequence).

V gene TRBV3-1 combines with J gene TRBJ2-7; TRBD2 is a possible D gene (6 bases). Trimming shortened V by 7 bases and J by 6 bases, and 19 bases separated the two germline ends. The CDR3 covers 14 residues. The germline V gene has CDR1 LGHDT and CDR2 YNNKEL (reference sequence). CDR3 DNA: TGTGCCAGCAAAAGAGGGACTGGAATCGGCGAGCAGTACTTC. Residues: CASKRGTGIGEQYF.

This chain joins TRBV7-9 and TRBJ2-3, with TRBD2 as a possible D gene (6 bases). The CDR3 is 15 amino acids. CDR1 SEHNR and CDR2 FQNEAQ come from the germline V gene (reference sequence). V lost 5 bases, J lost 4 bases, and 16 bases lay in between. DNA for the CDR3: TGTGCCAGCAGCCCACGAGGGGAGGATCCAGATACGCAGTATTTT. It specifies CASSPRGEDPDTQYF.

The chain couples TRBV5-1 to TRBJ2-7; 8 nucleotides agree with TRBD2. The better agreement between TRBJ2-1 and the DNA end casts doubt on the J call. The germline CDR1 and CDR2 sequences are SGHRS and YFSETQ. This CDR3 region has 16 residues. The CDR3 here is CASSLEGLVSMNEQFF. The CDR3 coding sequence is TGCGCCAGCAGCTTGGAGGGACTAGTGTCGATGAATGAGCAGTTCTTC.

This clonotype was found a few times. The rearrangement uses TRBV7-9 and TRBJ1-2, with D maybe TRBD1 (6 bases). Germline V gives CDR1 SEHNR, CDR2 FQNEAQ (reference sequence). There are 13 residues in the CDR3. V was trimmed by 6 bases and J by 2 bases, leaving 10 bases between them. The CDR3 spells CASRLGQNYGYTF. The CDR3 DNA is TGTGCCAGCAGACTCGGACAGAACTATGGCTACACCTTC.

This rearrangement joins TRBV19 to TRBJ2-5; D is unresolved. The ends were cut back, 4 bases at V and 3 bases at J, with 24 bases in the middle. The CDR3 is 18 residues long. Germline assignment: CDR1 LNHDA and CDR2 SQIVND (reference sequence). The DNA of the CDR3 is TGTGCCAGTAGTACTAAGAACCGCCCCACAAGCCCCAAAGAGACCCAGTACTTC. It translates to CASSTKNRPTSPKETQYF.

This chain joins TRBV9 and TRBJ2-7; tentative D call: TRBD2 (5 bases). The germline gives CDR1 SGDLS, CDR2 YYNGEE. The CDR3 length is 15 residues. Trimming stripped 0 bases from V and 0 bases from J, with 10 bases between. The CDR3: CASSVEVASSYEQYF. In DNA, the CDR3 is TGTGCCAGCAGCGTAGAGGTAGCGAGCTCCTACGAGCAGTACTTC.

This clonotype was found a few times. The chain uses TRBV27 and TRBJ1-5; 8 nucleotides agree with TRBD1. This CDR3 contains 15 residues. Germline V lookup: CDR1 MNHEY, CDR2 SMNVEV (reference sequence). V dropped 6 bases and J dropped 7; count of bases not matched to a gene: 11. DNA of the CDR3: TGTGCCAGCAGGCCGATCGGACAGGGAGGCCAGCCCCAGCATTTT. Residues: CASRPIGQGGQPQHF.

The J gene is TRBJ2-7, the V gene TRBV7-9; 9 bases are a match to TRBD2. In germline, CDR1 is SEHNR, CDR2 FQNEAQ (reference sequence). Trimming removed 6 bases from V and 5 bases from J; junction bases left unmatched: 5. The CDR3 has 13 amino acids. This CDR3 reads CASSSGLANEQYF. For the CDR3, the DNA is TGTGCCAGCAGTTCGGGACTAGCCAACGAGCAGTACTTC.

The chain uses TRBV7-2 and TRBJ2-5, with D tentatively TRBD2 (6 bases). CDR1 SGHTA and CDR2 FQGNSA come from the germline V gene. CDR3 length: 15 residues. Deletions cut 1 base from V and 0 bases from J, with 9 bases between. The CDR3 DNA reads as TGTGCCAGCAGCTTAGAAGGCGGGGACCAAGAGACCCAGTACTTC. Its protein product is CASSLEGGDQETQYF.

This clonotype showed up just a few times. The chain uses TRBV12-3 or TRBV12-4 and TRBJ2-3; maybe TRBD2 (6 bases). Between the trimmed V and J ends, which lost 1 base and 2 bases, there was a span of 7 bases. The CDR3 covers 14 residues. The CDR3 region has the DNA TGTGCCAGCAGTTTAGGGGAGGACACAGATACGCAGTATTTT. Translating gives CASSLGEDTDTQYF.

This clonotype turned up a few times. The chain combines TRBV7-9 with TRBJ2-4, with 9 nucleotides matching TRBD1. V was clipped by 5 bases and J by 5 bases; unmatched bases: 4. The CDR3 is made up of 14 amino acids. CDR1 and CDR2 (germline): SEHNR, FQNEAQ (reference sequence). The CDR3 coding sequence is TGTGCCAGCAGCCCTCGACAGGGGGAAAACATTCAGTACTTC. Translation: CASSPRQGENIQYF.

Only a few counts were recorded for this clonotype. The CDR3 region has the DNA TGCGCCAGCAGCCGAAGTGTCCGGACAGCGAACAATGAGCAGTTCTTC. This encodes CASSRSVRTANNEQFF. The rearrangement links TRBV5-1 to TRBJ2-1; D may be TRBD1 (6 bases). Trimming shortened V by 4 bases and J by 5 bases, and 19 bases separated the two germline ends. CDR1 SGHRS and CDR2 YFSETQ come from the germline V gene. This CDR3 region has 16 residues.

This chain joins TRBV12-3 or TRBV12-4 and TRBJ1-2, with 9 bases aligning to TRBD1. The CDR3 covers 13 residues. V trimming: 4 bases; J trimming: 8 bases; junction bases outside the gene matches: 5. The CDR3 DNA reads as TGTGCCAGCAGTTGGGACAGGGTTTCAGGCTACACCTTC. Translation: CASSWDRVSGYTF.

This rearrangement joins TRBV28 to TRBJ1-5; perhaps TRBD1 as D (5 bases). V shed 5 bases and J shed 7 bases, with 18 bases lying between them. The CDR3 extends over 15 amino acids. CDR1 and CDR2 (germline): MDHEN, SYDVKM. The CDR3 nucleotides are TGTGCCAGCAGTAGAGGAAGGGTGGGGCGGCAGCCCCAGCATTTT. Translated, it gives CASSRGRVGRQPQHF.

V usage is TRBV7-9 and J usage is TRBJ2-1, with 11 bases fitting TRBD1. The CDR3 extends over 16 amino acids. Germline values: CDR1 SEHNR, CDR2 FQNEAQ (reference sequence). V lost 5 bases and J lost 9; bases outside the gene matches: 12. CDR3 sequence (DNA): TGTGCCAGCAGCACACGCCCGGGACAGGGGGTAACTGAGCAGTTCTTC. This translates into CASSTRPGQGVTEQFF.

V usage is TRBV28 and J usage is TRBJ1-2; D gene ambiguous. V was trimmed by 10 bases and J by 9 bases, leaving 18 bases between them. Germline V gives CDR1 MDHEN, CDR2 SYDVKM. This CDR3 is built from 12 residues. Here the CDR3 reads CATRLRFESYTF. CDR3 bases: TGTGCCACCCGTTTGAGGTTTGAGAGCTACACCTTC.

The chain is built from TRBV27 and TRBJ2-1; D gene unclear. CDR1 is MNHEY and CDR2 is SMNVEV in the germline V gene (reference sequence). Trimming took off 8 bases at V and 5 bases at J, with 7 bases between the two ends. This CDR3 is built from 11 residues. In DNA form, the CDR3 reads TGTGCCAGCGGGGTCAACAATGAGCAGTTCTTC. Amino acids: CASGVNNEQFF.

This clonotype was counted between two and nine times. The chain employs TRBV2 and TRBJ2-7; the D call may be TRBD1 or TRBD2 (5 bases each). Trimming pared 6 bases from V and 7 bases from J, leaving 25 bases between. Germline CDR1 reads SNHLY; CDR2 reads FYNNEI. The CDR3 spans 16 residues. The CDR3 DNA reads as TGTGCCAGCAGCCCCTTCTTAGGGGTTCCGTCGGGGGAGCAGTACTTC. It specifies CASSPFLGVPSGEQYF.

CDR3 sequence reads: CASRDRGYNQPQHF. CDR3 in DNA: TGTGCCAGTAGGGACAGGGGATACAATCAGCCCCAGCATTTT. The chain is built from TRBV19 and TRBJ1-5, with 9 bases lining up with TRBD1. V lost 6 bases to trimming and J lost 3 bases; unmatched junction nucleotides: 3. The germline V gene has CDR1 LNHDA and CDR2 SQIVND (reference sequence). This CDR3 has 14 amino acids.

The genes are TRBV29-1 and TRBJ1-1, with D tentatively TRBD1 (5 bases). The germline V gene has CDR1 SQVTM and CDR2 ANQGSEA. Between the trimmed V and J ends, which lost 6 bases and 1 base, there was a span of 15 bases. The length of the CDR3 is 14 residues. The CDR3 DNA is TGCAGCGTCCTGACCGGGACGGAGAACACTGAAGCTTTCTTT. Residues: CSVLTGTENTEAFF.